Listed here are 10 T cell receptor beta chains from one sample, sequenced in a study of cytotoxic CD8 clonotypes in ibrutinib-treated CLL. Assay used: immunoSEQ multiplex PCR; TCRdb lists only in-frame clones, some missing. The sample lists roughly 53,000 clones; roughly 58% were seen once. Material: PBMCs, obtained at disease progression, from a patient treated with ibrutinib. Source of these receptors: a human donor with chronic lymphocytic leukemia.

The V call is TRBV7-6, the J call TRBJ1-5; the match to TRBD1 covers 8 bases. Germline CDR1 and CDR2: SGHVS and FNYEAQ. This CDR3 is built from 16 residues. V shed 5 bases and J 1 base; nucleotides not matched to a gene: 7. In DNA, the CDR3 is TGTGCCAGCAGCCCGCAGGGGGCACAGAGCAATCAGCCCCAGCATTTT. As protein: CASSPQGAQSNQPQHF.

The table lists this clone with a count of one. The chain joins TRBV6-5 to TRBJ2-5; D remains unclear. The germline V gene has CDR1 MNHEY and CDR2 SVGAGI. This CDR3 is 14 amino acids long. V was trimmed by 5 bases and J by 4 bases, leaving 14 bases between them. CDR3 nucleotides: TGTGCCAGCAGTGGTGGGGTTTCTCCAGAGACCCAGTACTTC. Amino acid sequence: CASSGGVSPETQYF.

This sequence joins TRBV9 and TRBJ2-7; a weak D match, TRBD2 (6 bases). The CDR3 length is 14 residues. Germline V CDR1 and CDR2: SGDLS, YYNGEE. Trimming took off 4 bases at V and 3 bases at J, with 14 bases between the two ends. DNA for the CDR3: TGTGCCAGCAGCCCGACCGGGACTCACTACGAGCAGTACTTC. This encodes CASSPTGTHYEQYF.

The gene calls are TRBV6-6 and TRBJ1-5, with 12 nucleotides matching TRBD1. Germline CDR1 and CDR2: MNHNY and SVGAGI (reference sequence). V trimming: 5 bases; J trimming: 5 bases; junction bases outside the gene matches: 7. The CDR3 consists of 16 residues. CDR3 residues: CASSARDRGPHQPQHF. The CDR3 nucleotides are TGTGCCAGCAGTGCCCGGGACAGGGGGCCGCATCAGCCCCAGCATTTT.

This clone came up a few times. The rearrangement links TRBV6-1 to TRBJ2-7, with TRBD2 matching 10 bases. There are 15 residues in the CDR3. Germline CDR1 and CDR2: MNHNS and SASEGT. V shed 3 bases and J 5 bases; nucleotides not matched to a gene: 7. In DNA, the CDR3 is TGTGCCAGCAGTGAGAAAGCGGGGGGGCTGCACGAGCAGTACTTC. This gives the protein CASSEKAGGLHEQYF.

This clone came up a few times. The gene calls are TRBV28 and TRBJ1-5, with 11 bases aligning to TRBD1. V was clipped by 5 bases and J by 5 bases; unmatched bases: 8. Germline CDR1 MDHEN, CDR2 SYDVKM. The CDR3 contains 16 residues. Written as DNA, the CDR3 is TGTGCCAGCAGTACAGAGGACAGGGGGCGTCATCAGCCCCAGCATTTT. Its translation is CASSTEDRGRHQPQHF.

V usage is TRBV5-6 and J usage is TRBJ2-7, with 7 nucleotides matching TRBD1. V dropped 4 bases and J dropped 0; count of bases not matched to a gene: 7. The germline V gene encodes CDR1 SGHDT and CDR2 YYEEEE. The CDR3 runs to 15 residues. The CDR3 bases are TGTGCCAGCAGCGCAACAGGACAGGACTCCTACGAGCAGTACTTC. It is translated as CASSATGQDSYEQYF.

This clone was seen only a few times. Other DNA sequences in the same sample also yield this CDR3. The chain joins TRBV30 to TRBJ2-7; no firm D call. From germline, CDR1 is GTSNPN and CDR2 SVGIG (reference sequence). The length of the CDR3 is 12 residues. Trimming shortened V by 0 bases and J by 1 base, and 4 bases separated the two germline ends. CDR3 DNA sequence: TGTGCCTGGAGTGTACTTTCCTACGAGCAGTACTTC. It yields the protein CAWSVLSYEQYF.

The chain couples TRBV28 to TRBJ1-1; 8 nucleotides match TRBD1. The CDR3 runs to 14 residues. With V trimmed by 7 bases and J by 4 bases, 8 bases remained unmatched. Germline CDR1 is MDHEN and CDR2 is SYDVKM. The CDR3 bases are TGTGCCAGCATAAGCAGGGGGCTGGGCACTGAAGCTTTCTTT. Protein product: CASISRGLGTEAFF.

This chain uses TRBV9 with TRBJ2-3; D is perhaps TRBD2 (5 bases). CDR3 size: 14 residues. V was trimmed by 0 bases and J by 7 bases, leaving 12 bases between them. Per the germline V gene, CDR1 is SGDLS and CDR2 is YYNGEE. CDR3 loop: CASSVGLSGNTQYF. The CDR3 nucleotides are TGTGCCAGCAGCGTAGGTCTCTCGGGGAATACGCAGTATTTT.